This T cell receptor beta chain was documented in a study of blood T cells in healthy people across ages. Regarding the study as a whole: TCR beta diversity, measured per million T cells, fell in a roughly linear way with age.

Through a sample-barcoded 5' primer and a J-beta primer mix, a second PCR was run for roughly 6 to 12 cycles. Each CDR3 protein is one row after TCRdb ran MiXCR on the 5' RACE reads. The sample yields about 730,000 distinct CDR3 sequences, roughly two fifths seen once. In this sample, this clonotype turned up a few times. Its antigen is as yet unknown. The V segment lost 0 bases and the J segment 5 bases; nucleotides outside the gene matches: 7. The CDR3 totals 16 residues. CDR1 is SGHTA and CDR2 is FQGTGA in the germline V gene. The sequencing input was blood. This sequence originates from a woman aged 55-69 years in good health. This chain connects TRBV7-3 to TRBJ2-3; 8 bases align to TRBD2. The CDR3 here is CASSLTYGGAGDTQYF. Here the CDR3 DNA reads TGTGCCAGCAGCTTAACCTACGGGGGGGCAGGAGATACGCAGTATTTT.